This is a list of T cell receptor beta chains from one sample in a study of blood T cell repertoires in COVID-19. TCRdb's copy holds only in-frame clones and misses some; the assay was immunoSEQ multiplex PCR. Found here are tens of thousands of clones, around 84% of them singletons; the top ten hold under 8.5%. The sequencing input was peripheral blood. Receptors were obtained from an older man with active or convalescent COVID-19. The CDR3 runs from the conserved cysteine through the conserved F or W. D genes are given only for firm matches. For some rows the clone size is stated as once, few or many, or as a class when expanded; others skip it.

J gene,clone size,D gene,V gene,CDR3 DNA,CDR3 protein
TRBJ1-1,NA,TRBD1,TRBV5-1,TGCGCCAGCAGCGTTGGACAGGGAACTGAAGCTTTCTTT,CASSVGQGTEAFF
TRBJ1-1,few,NA,TRBV11-1,TGTGCCAGCAGCTTAATCCCGACACCCACTGAAGCTTTCTTT,CASSLIPTPTEAFF
TRBJ2-3,NA,TRBD2,TRBV4-1,TGCGCCAGCAGCCAAGGGGGCGGGAGGGCCGTAGATACGCAGTATTTT,CASSQGGGRAVDTQYF
TRBJ2-3,NA,TRBD2,TRBV5-4,TGTGCCAGCAGCACGCCGACTAGCGGGGGCCCCACAGATACGCAGTATTTT,CASSTPTSGGPTDTQYF
TRBJ1-2,NA,NA,TRBV5-1,TGCGCCAGCAGCTTCTCCTCTGGGGGGTACTATGGCTACACCTTC,CASSFSSGGYYGYTF
TRBJ2-1,NA,TRBD2,TRBV6-5,TGTGCCAGCAGCTTTACGGGGGGGAGCAATGAGCAGTTCTTC,CASSFTGGSNEQFF
TRBJ2-1,once,TRBD1,TRBV15,TGTGCCACCAGCAGGGACAGGGGGTTAAGGGAGCAGTTCTTC,CATSRDRGLREQFF
TRBJ1-1,NA,NA,TRBV6-5,TGTGCCAGCAGGGAGGGGTGGAACACTGAAGCTTTCTTT,CASREGWNTEAFF
TRBJ1-5,NA,TRBD1,TRBV28,TGTGCCAGCAACTCCCCTCCGGGACAGGAGGGTCAGCCCCAGCATTTT,CASNSPPGQEGQPQHF
TRBJ2-4,NA,NA,TRBV7-8,TGTGCCAGCAGCCCCGCGGAGGTATGGAACATTCAGTACTTC,CASSPAEVWNIQYF
TRBJ1-1,NA,NA,TRBV18,TGTGCCAGCTCACCACTCGGCAGACAGAACACTGAAGCTTTCTTT,CASSPLGRQNTEAFF
TRBJ1-1,once,NA,TRBV19,TGTGCCAGTAGTATATTAACTGAAGCTTTCTTT,CASSILTEAFF
TRBJ1-5,NA,TRBD1,TRBV28,TGTGCCAGCAGGGGACAGTACAATCAGCCCCAGCATTTT,CASRGQYNQPQHF
TRBJ2-1,NA,TRBD2,TRBV13,TGTGCCAGCAGCCCCGGGACTAGCGGGAGTGGGAACAATGAGCAGTTCTTC,CASSPGTSGSGNNEQFF
TRBJ2-3,NA,TRBD2,TRBV7-2,TGTGCCAGCAGCTTATTGGCAGCGGGGGGGACTAGCACAGATACGCAGTATTTT,CASSLLAAGGTSTDTQYF
TRBJ1-1,once,NA,TRBV2,TGTGCCAGCAGTGAAGTGAGGGTGGGCACTGAAGCTTTCTTT,CASSEVRVGTEAFF
TRBJ2-5,NA,TRBD1,TRBV11-2,TGTGCCAGCAGCCCCGACAGGGGGTATCAAGAGACCCAGTACTTC,CASSPDRGYQETQYF
TRBJ2-5,NA,TRBD2,TRBV6-6,TGTGCCAGCAGTCCCCGCGGGACTAGCGGGGCCCTAGAGACCCAGTACTTC,CASSPRGTSGALETQYF
TRBJ2-5,NA,NA,TRBV11-3,TGTGCCAGCAGCTTTTTGGGAGCAGGAGAGACCCAGTACTTC,CASSFLGAGETQYF
TRBJ1-3,NA,TRBD1,TRBV25-1,TGTGCCAGCAGTCTTGGGACAGCTGGAAACACCATATATTTT,CASSLGTAGNTIYF
TRBJ1-1,NA,NA,TRBV24-1,TGTGCCACCAGTGTCAAACAGGGAAACACTGAAGCTTTCTTT,CATSVKQGNTEAFF
TRBJ2-2,once,TRBD1,TRBV5-1,TGCGCCAGCAGCTTGTTTGGACAGGGCGCCGGGGAGCTGTTTTTT,CASSLFGQGAGELFF
TRBJ2-2,NA,TRBD1,TRBV18,TGTGCCAGCTCACTTTCCGGGACAGGGGTCGTCGGGGAGCTGTTTTTT,CASSLSGTGVVGELFF